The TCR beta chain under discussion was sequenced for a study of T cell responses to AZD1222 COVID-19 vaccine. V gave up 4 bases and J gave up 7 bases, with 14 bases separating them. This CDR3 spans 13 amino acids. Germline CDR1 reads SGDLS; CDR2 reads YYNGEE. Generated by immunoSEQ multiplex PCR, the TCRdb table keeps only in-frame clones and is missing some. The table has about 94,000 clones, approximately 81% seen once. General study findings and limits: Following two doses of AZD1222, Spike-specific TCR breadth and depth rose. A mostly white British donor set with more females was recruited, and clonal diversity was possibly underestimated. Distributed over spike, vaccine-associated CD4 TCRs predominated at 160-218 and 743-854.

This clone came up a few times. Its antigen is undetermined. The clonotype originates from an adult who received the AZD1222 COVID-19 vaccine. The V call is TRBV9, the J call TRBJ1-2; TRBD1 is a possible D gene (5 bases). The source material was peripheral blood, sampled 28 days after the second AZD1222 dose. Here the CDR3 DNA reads TGTGCCAGCAGCTCACGGACATTTGGTGGCTACACCTTC. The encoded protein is CASSSRTFGGYTF.